This T cell receptor (beta chain) was sequenced for a study of OX40 agonist ivuxolimab in advanced cancers. V shed 4 bases, J shed 5 bases, and the junction held 5 bases outside the gene matches. Germline values: CDR1 SGHNT, CDR2 YYREEE (reference sequence). The CDR3 covers 13 residues. Here immunoSEQ multiplex PCR was the method, and the copy in TCRdb shows in-frame clones only, minus some. Of some 25,000 clones in the sample, more than 70% were seen once. The sample was CD4+ or CD8+ T cells sorted from blood, taken in a trial of the OX40 agonist ivuxolimab. The rearrangement uses TRBV5-4 and TRBJ2-5, with TRBD2 matching over 7 bases. This TCR derives from an adult with an advanced solid tumor such as melanoma, head and neck, liver or kidney cancer. The DNA for the CDR3 is TGTGCCAGCAGCCCGGGGGGTTGGGAGACCCAGTACTTC. Its translation: CASSPGGWETQYF.